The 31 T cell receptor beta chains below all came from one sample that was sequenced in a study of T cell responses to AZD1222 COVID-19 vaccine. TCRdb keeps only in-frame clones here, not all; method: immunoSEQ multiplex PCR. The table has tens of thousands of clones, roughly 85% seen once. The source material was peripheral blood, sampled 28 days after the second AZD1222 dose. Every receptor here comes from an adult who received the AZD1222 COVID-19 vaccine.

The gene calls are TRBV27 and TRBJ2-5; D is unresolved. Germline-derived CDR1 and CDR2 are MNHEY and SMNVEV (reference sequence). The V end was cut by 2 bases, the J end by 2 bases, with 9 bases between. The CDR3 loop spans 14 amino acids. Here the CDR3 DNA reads TGTGCCAGCAGTTTAATTGGGGAACAAGAGACCCAGTACTTC. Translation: CASSLIGEQETQYF.

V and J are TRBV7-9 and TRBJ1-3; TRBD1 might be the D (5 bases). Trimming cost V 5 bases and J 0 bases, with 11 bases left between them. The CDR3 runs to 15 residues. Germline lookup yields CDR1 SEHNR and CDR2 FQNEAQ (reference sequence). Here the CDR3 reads CASSQTVFSGNTIYF. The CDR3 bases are TGTGCCAGCAGCCAGACAGTTTTCTCTGGAAACACCATATATTTT.

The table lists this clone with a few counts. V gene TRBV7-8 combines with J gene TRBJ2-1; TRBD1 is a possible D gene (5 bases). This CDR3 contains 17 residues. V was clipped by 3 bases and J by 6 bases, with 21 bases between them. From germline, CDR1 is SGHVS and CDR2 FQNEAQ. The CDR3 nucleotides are TGTGCCAGCAGCTTCAGCAGGGCGGAGATAGGAGTCAATGAGCAGTTCTTC. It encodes CASSFSRAEIGVNEQFF.

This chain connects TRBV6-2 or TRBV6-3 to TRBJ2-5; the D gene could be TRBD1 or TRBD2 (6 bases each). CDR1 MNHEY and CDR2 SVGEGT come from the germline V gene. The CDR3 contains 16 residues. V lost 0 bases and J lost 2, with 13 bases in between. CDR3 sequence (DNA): TGTGCCAGCAGTTACTCGTTGGGGGGCCTGCAAGAGACCCAGTACTTC. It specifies CASSYSLGGLQETQYF.

The CDR3 reads CAWAGTGDMKKLFF. The CDR3 region has the DNA TGTGCCTGGGCCGGGACAGGGGATATGAAAAAACTGTTTTTT. V usage is TRBV30 and J usage is TRBJ1-4; 10 positions match TRBD1. CDR3 length: 14 residues. From germline, CDR1 is GTSNPN and CDR2 SVGIG (reference sequence). The junction had 9 bases not matched to a gene; V was cut back by 5 bases and J by 9 bases.

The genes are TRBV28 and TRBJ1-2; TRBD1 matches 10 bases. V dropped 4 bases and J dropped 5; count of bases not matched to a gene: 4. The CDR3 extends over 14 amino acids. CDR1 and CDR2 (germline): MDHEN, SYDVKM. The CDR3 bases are TGTGCCAGCAGTTCGACAGGGGGCTGGTATGGCTACACCTTC. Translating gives CASSSTGGWYGYTF.

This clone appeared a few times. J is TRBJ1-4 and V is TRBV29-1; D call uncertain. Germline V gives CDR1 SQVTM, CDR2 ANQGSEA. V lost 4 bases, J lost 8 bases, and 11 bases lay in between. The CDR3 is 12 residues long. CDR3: CSVAGYDEKLFF. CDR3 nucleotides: TGCAGCGTTGCTGGCTATGACGAAAAACTGTTTTTT.

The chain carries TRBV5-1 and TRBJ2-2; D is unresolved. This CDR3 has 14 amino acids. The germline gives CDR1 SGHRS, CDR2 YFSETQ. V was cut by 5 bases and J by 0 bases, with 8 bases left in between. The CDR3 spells CASRSSSNTGELFF. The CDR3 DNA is TGCGCCAGCAGGAGCAGCTCGAACACCGGGGAGCTGTTTTTT.

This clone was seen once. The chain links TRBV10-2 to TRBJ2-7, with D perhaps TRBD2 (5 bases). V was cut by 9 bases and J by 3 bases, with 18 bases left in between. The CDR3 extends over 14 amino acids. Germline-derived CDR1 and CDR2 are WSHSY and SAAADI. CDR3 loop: CASTVPSGLYEQYF. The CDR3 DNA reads TGCGCCAGTACCGTCCCCAGCGGACTCTACGAGCAGTACTTC.

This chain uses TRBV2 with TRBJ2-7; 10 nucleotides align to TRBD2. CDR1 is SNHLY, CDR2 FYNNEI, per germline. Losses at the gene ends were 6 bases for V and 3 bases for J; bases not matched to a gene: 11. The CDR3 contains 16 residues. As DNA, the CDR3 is TGTGCCAGCAGGGCGGCTAGCGGGGGCCCGGGCTACGAGCAGTACTTC. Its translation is CASRAASGGPGYEQYF.

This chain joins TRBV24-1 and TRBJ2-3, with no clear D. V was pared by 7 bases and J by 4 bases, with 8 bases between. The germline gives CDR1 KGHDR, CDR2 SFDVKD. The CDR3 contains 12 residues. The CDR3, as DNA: TGTGCCACCAGGGACCCTTCAGATACGCAGTATTTT. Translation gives CATRDPSDTQYF.

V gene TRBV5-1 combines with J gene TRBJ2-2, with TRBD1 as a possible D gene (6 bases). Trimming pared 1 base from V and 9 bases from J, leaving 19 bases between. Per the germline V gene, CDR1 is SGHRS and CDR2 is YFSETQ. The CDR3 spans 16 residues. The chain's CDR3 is CASSLSGPGDGRELFF. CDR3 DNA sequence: TGCGCCAGCAGCTTGTCAGGTCCAGGGGATGGTAGGGAGCTGTTTTTT.

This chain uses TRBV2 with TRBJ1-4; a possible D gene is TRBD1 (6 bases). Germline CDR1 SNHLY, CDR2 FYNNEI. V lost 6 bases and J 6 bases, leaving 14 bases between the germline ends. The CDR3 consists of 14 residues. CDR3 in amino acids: CASRTTGRDEKLFF. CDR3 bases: TGTGCCAGCAGGACTACAGGGCGGGATGAAAAACTGTTTTTT.

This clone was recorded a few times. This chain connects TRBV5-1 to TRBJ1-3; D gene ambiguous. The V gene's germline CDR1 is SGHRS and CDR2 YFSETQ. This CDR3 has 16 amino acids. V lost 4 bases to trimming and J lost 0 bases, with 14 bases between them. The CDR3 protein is CASSLYSGSSGNTIYF. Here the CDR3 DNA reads TGCGCCAGCAGCCTATACTCAGGAAGCTCTGGAAACACCATATATTTT.

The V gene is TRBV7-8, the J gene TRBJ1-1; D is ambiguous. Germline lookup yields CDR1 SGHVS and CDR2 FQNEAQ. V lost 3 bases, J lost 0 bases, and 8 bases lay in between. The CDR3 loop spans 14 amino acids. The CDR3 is CASSLREMNTEAFF. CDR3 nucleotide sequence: TGTGCCAGCAGCTTGAGAGAAATGAACACTGAAGCTTTCTTT.

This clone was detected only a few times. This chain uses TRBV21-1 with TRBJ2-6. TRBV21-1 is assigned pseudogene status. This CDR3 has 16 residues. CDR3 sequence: CASSTGYDSGANVLTF. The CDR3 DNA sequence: TGTGCCAGCAGCACCGGATACGACTCTGGGGCCAACGTCCTGACTTTC.

CDR3 DNA: TGTGCCAGCAGCCGCGTAAACGCCTATAATTCACCCCTCCACTTT. Its translation: CASSRVNAYNSPLHF. The V and J genes are TRBV5-5 and TRBJ1-6; D unresolved. Germline V gene lookup returns CDR1 SGHKS and CDR2 YYEKEE (reference sequence). V was pared by 4 bases and J by 2 bases, with 10 bases between. CDR3 length: 15 residues.

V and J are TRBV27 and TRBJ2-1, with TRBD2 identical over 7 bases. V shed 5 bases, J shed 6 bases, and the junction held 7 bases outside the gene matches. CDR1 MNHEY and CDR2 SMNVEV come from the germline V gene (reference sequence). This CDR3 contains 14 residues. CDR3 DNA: TGTGCCAGCAGTGGGAGGGCCAATATCAATGAGCAGTTCTTC. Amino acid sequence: CASSGRANINEQFF.

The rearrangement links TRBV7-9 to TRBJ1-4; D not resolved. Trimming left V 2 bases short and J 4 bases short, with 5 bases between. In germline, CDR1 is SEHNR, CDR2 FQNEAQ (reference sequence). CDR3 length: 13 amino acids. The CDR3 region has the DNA TGTGCCAGCAGCTTATACGGTAATGAAAAACTGTTTTTT. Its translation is CASSLYGNEKLFF.

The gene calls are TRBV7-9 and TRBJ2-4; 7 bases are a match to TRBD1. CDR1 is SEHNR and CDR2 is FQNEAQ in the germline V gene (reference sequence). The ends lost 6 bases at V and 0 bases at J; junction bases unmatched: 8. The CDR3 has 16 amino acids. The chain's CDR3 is CASSSGGEIAKNIQYF. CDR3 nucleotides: TGTGCCAGCAGTTCAGGGGGAGAGATAGCCAAAAACATTCAGTACTTC.

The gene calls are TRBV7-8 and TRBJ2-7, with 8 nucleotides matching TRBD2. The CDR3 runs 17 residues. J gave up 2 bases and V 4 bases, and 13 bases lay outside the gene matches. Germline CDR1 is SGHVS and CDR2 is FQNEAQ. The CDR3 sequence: CASSYGAGGPKPYEQYF. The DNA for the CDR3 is TGTGCCAGCAGCTACGGGGCGGGGGGTCCTAAGCCCTACGAGCAGTACTTC.

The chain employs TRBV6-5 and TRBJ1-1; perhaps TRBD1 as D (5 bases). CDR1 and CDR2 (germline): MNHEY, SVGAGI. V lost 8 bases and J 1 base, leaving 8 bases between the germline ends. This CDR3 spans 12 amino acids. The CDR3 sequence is CASRGTNTEAFF. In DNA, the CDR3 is TGTGCCAGCCGAGGGACGAACACTGAAGCTTTCTTT.

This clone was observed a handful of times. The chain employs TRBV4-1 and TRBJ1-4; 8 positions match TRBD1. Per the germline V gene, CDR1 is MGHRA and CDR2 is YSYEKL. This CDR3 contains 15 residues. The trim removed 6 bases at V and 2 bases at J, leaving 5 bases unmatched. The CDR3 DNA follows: TGCGCCAGCAGACCAACAGGGGGGACTAATGAAAAACTGTTTTTT. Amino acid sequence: CASRPTGGTNEKLFF.

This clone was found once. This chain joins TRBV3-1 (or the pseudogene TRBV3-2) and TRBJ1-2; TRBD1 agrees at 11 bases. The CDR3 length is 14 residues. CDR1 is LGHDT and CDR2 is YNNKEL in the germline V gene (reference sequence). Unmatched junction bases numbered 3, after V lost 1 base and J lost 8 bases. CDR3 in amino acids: CASSQAGQGEGYTF. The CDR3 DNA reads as TGTGCCAGCAGCCAAGCGGGACAGGGGGAAGGCTACACCTTC.

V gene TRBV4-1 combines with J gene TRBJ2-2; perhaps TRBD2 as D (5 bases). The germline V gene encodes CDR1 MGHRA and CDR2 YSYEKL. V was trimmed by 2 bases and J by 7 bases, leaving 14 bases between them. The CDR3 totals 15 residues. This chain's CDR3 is CASSQSPLGGGELFF. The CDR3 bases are TGCGCCAGCAGCCAATCTCCGCTAGGAGGCGGGGAGCTGTTTTTT.

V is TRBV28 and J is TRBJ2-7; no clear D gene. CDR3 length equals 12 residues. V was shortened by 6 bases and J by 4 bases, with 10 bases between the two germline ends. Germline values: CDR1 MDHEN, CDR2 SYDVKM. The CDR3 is CASRFPPYEQYF. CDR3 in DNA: TGTGCCAGCAGATTCCCCCCGTACGAGCAGTACTTC.

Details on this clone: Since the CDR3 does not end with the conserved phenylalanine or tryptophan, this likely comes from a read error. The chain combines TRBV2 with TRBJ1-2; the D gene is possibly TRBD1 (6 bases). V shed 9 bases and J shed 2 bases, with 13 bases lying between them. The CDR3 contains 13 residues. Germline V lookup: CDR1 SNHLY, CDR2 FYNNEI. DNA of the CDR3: TGTGCCAGTTCCGGACAGCTAAACTATGGCTACACCCTC. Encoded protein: CASSGQLNYGYTL.

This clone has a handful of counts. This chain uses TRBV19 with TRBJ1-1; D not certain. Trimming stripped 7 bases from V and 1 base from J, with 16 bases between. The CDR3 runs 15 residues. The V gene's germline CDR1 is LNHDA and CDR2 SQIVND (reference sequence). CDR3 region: CASIGLGSGNTEAFF. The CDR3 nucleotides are TGTGCCAGTATAGGTTTGGGCAGTGGGAACACTGAAGCTTTCTTT.

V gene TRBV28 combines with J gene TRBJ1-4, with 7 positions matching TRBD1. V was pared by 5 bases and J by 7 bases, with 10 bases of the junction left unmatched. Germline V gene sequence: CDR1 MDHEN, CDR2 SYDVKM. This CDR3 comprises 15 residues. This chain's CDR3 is CASSTQTGWGEKLFF. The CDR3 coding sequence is TGTGCCAGCAGTACCCAGACAGGGTGGGGTGAAAAACTGTTTTTT.

The CDR3 nucleotides are TGCGCCAGCAGCCCCCGAGACGGCTACGAGCAGTACTTC. Translated, it gives CASSPRDGYEQYF. The chain has TRBV4-3 and TRBJ2-7; the D is unclear. This CDR3 is 13 amino acids long. V lost 4 bases, J lost 3 bases, and 10 bases lay in between. The germline V gene has CDR1 LGHNA and CDR2 YSLEER.

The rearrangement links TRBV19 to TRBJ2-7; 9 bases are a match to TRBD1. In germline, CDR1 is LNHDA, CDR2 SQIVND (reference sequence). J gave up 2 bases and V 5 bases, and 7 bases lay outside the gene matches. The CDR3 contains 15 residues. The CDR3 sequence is CASSPGQGIPYEQYF. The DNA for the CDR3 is TGTGCCAGTAGTCCCGGACAGGGGATCCCCTACGAGCAGTACTTC.